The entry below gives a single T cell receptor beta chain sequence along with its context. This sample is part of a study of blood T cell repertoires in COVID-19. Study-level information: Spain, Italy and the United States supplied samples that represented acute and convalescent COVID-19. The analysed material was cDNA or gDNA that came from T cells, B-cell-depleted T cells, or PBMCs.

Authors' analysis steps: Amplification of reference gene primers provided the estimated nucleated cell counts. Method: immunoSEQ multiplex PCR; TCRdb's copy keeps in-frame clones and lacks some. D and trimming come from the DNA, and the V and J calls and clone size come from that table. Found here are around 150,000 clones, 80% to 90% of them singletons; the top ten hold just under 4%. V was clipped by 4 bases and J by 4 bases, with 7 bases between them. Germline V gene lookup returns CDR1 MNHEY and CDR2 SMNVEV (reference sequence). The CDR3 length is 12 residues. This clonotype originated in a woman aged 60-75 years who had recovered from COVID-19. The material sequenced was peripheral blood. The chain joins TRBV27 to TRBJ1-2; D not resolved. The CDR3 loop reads CASSWEGYGYTF. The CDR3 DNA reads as TGTGCCAGCAGTTGGGAGGGCTATGGCTACACCTTC.